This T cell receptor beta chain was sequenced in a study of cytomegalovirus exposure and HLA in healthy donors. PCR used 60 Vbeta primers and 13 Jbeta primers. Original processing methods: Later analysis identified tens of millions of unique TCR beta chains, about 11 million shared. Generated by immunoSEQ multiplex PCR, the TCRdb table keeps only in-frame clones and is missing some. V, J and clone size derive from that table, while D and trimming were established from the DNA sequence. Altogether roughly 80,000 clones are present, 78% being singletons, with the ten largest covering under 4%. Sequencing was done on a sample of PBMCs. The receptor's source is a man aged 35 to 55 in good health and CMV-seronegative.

The CDR3 sequence: CASSYSMDRRGSPLHF. The DNA of the CDR3 is TGTGCCAGCAGTTACTCGATGGACAGAAGAGGTTCACCCCTCCACTTT. V is TRBV6-5 and J is TRBJ1-6; TRBD1 might be the D (6 bases). V lost 0 bases to trimming and J lost 9 bases, with 15 bases between them. The V gene's germline CDR1 is MNHEY and CDR2 SVGAGI. The CDR3 contains 16 residues.